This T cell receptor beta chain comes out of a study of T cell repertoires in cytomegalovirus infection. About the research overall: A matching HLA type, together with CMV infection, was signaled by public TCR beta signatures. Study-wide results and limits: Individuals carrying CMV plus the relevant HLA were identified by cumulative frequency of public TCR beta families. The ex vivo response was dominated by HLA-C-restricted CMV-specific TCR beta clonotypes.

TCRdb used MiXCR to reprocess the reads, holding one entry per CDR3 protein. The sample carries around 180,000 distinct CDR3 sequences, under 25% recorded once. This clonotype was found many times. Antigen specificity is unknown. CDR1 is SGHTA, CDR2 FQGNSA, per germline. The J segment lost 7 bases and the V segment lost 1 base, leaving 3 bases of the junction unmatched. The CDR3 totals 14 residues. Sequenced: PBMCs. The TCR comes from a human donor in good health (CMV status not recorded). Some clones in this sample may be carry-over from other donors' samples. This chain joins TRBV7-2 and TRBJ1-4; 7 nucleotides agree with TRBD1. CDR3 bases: TGTGCCAGCAGCTTAGACAGGGGCGCTGAAAAACTGTTTTTT. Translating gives CASSLDRGAEKLFF.